This T cell receptor (beta chain) is from a study of blood T cell repertoires in COVID-19. The CDR3 runs to 15 residues. Losses at the gene ends were 2 bases for V and 2 bases for J; bases not matched to a gene: 3. Per the germline V gene, CDR1 is MNHNS and CDR2 is SASEGT. As handled by the study authors: Amplification of reference gene primers provided the estimated nucleated cell counts. The assay was immunoSEQ multiplex PCR, and TCRdb's table has in-frame clones only and misses some. The DNA was the basis for D and trimming; V, J and clone size are from that table. The data hold around 190,000 clones, with around 85% observed a single time.

The clonotype originates from a man in his sixties or seventies with active or convalescent COVID-19. The sample taken for sequencing was peripheral blood. V usage is TRBV6-1 and J usage is TRBJ1-2; 9 positions match TRBD1. CDR3 nucleotide sequence: TGTGCCAGCAGTGAAAGCGGGACAGGGAACTATGGCTACACCTTC. It specifies CASSESGTGNYGYTF.